This T cell receptor beta chain is from a study of cytomegalovirus exposure and HLA in healthy donors. Generated by immunoSEQ multiplex PCR, the TCRdb table keeps only in-frame clones and is missing some. The profile covers about 56,000 clones, with more than 80% appearing a single time and around 1.1% taken by the ten largest. Sample: PBMCs. This clonotype was sampled from a young man in good health and CMV-seronegative.

CDR3 in amino acids: CASSLMIAPYEQYF. The DNA for the CDR3 is TGTGCCAGCAGCTTGATGATAGCTCCATACGAGCAGTACTTC. The chain couples TRBV5-4 to TRBJ2-7; D unclear. The germline V and J ends were trimmed by 1 base and 4 bases, with 12 bases remaining between them. The V gene's germline CDR1 is SGHNT and CDR2 YYREEE (reference sequence). The length of the CDR3 is 14 residues.